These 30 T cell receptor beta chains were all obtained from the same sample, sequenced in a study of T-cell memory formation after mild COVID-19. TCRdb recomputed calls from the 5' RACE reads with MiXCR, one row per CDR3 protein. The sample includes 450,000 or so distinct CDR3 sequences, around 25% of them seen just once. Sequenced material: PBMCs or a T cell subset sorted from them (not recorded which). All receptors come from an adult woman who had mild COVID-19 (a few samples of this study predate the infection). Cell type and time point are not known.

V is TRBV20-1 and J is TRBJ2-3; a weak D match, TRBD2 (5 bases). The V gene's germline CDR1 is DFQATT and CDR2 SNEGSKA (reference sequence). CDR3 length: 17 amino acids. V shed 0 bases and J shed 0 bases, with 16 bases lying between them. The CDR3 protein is CSARDMGSLVSTDTQYF. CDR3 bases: TGCAGTGCTAGAGATATGGGGTCACTAGTGAGCACAGATACGCAGTATTTT.

The CDR3 sequence is CASSLGYEFGELFF. The CDR3 coding sequence is TGTGCCAGCAGCCTAGGATACGAATTCGGGGAGCTGTTTTTT. This chain uses TRBV7-3 with TRBJ2-2; D is unresolved. CDR1 SGHTA and CDR2 FQGTGA come from the germline V gene. The ends were cut back, 5 bases at V and 7 bases at J, with 14 bases in the middle. The CDR3 contains 14 residues.

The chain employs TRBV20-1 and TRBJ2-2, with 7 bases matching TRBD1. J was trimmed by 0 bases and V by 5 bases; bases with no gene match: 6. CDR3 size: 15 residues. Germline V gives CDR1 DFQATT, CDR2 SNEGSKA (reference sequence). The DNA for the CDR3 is TGCAGTGCTCCGACAGGGCTCCCGAACACCGGGGAGCTGTTTTTT. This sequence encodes CSAPTGLPNTGELFF.

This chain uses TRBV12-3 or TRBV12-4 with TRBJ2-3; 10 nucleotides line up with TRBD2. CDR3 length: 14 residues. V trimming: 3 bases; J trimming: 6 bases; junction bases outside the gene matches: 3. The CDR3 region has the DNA TGTGCCAGCAGTTTGAGTAGCGGGGGGGATACGCAGTATTTT. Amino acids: CASSLSSGGDTQYF.

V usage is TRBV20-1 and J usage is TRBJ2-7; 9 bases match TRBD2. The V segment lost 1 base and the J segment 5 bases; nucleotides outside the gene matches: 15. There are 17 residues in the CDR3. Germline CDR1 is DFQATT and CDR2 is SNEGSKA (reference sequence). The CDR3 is CSARGSSRLAGNNEQYF. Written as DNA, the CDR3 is TGCAGTGCTAGAGGGTCGTCGCGGCTAGCGGGGAACAACGAGCAGTACTTC.

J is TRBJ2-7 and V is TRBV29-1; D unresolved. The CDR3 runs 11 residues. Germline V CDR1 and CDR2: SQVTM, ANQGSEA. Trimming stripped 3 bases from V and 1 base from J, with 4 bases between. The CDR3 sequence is CSVDGSYEQYF. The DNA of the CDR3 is TGCAGCGTTGACGGGTCCTACGAGCAGTACTTC.

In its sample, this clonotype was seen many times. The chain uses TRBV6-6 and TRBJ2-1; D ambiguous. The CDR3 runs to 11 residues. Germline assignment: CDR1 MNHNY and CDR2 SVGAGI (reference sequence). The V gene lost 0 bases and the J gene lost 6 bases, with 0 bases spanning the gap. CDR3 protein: CASSYSNEQFF. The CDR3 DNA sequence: TGTGCCAGCAGTTACTCCAATGAGCAGTTCTTC.

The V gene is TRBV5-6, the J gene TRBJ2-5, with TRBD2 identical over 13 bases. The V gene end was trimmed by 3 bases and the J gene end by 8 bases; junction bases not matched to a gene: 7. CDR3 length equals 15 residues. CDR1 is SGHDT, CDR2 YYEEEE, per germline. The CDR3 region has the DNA TGTGCCAGCAGCTGGGGACTAGCGGGATTTCCCACCCAGTACTTC. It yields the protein CASSWGLAGFPTQYF.

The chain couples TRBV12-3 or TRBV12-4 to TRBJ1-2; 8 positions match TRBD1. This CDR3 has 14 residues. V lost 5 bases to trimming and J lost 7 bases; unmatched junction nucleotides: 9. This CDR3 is CASSRTGRGGGYTF. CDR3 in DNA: TGTGCCAGCAGTCGGACAGGGAGAGGAGGTGGCTACACCTTC.

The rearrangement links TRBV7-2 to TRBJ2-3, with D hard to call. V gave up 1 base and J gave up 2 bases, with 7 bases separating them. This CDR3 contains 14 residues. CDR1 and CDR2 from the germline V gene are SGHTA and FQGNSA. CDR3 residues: CASSLGWPTDTQYF. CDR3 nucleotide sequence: TGTGCCAGCAGCTTAGGGTGGCCCACAGATACGCAGTATTTT.

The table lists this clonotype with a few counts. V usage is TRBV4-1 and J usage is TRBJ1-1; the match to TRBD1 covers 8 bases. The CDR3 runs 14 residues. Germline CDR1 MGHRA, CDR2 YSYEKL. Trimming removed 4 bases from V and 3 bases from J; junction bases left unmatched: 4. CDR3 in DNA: TGCGCCAGCAGCCGACAGGGGTTAGACACTGAAGCTTTCTTT. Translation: CASSRQGLDTEAFF.

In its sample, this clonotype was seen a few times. The CDR3 loop reads CASSGWGHETPTNEQYF. CDR3 nucleotides: TGTGCCAGCTCAGGGTGGGGGCACGAGACCCCCACCAACGAGCAGTACTTC. The chain recombines TRBV18 with TRBJ2-7; possible D gene TRBD1, 6 bases. The CDR3 extends over 17 amino acids. Germline CDR1 is KGHSH and CDR2 is LQKENI. The V end lost 5 bases, the J end lost 5 bases, and 25 bases lay between the germline ends.

CDR3 coding DNA: TGTGCCAGCAGCCCCGCCGGACTAGCGGGAGTTGGAGATACGCAGTATTTT. Amino acids: CASSPAGLAGVGDTQYF. The V and J genes are TRBV7-2 and TRBJ2-3; 13 bases agree with TRBD2. The CDR3 consists of 17 residues. J was trimmed by 5 bases and V by 5 bases; bases with no gene match: 10. The germline gives CDR1 SGHTA, CDR2 FQGNSA.

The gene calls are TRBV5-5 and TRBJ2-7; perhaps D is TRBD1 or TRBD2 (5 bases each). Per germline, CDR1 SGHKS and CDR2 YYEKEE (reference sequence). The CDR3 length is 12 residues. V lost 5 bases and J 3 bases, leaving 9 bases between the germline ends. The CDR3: CASRGENYEQYF. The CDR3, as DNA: TGTGCCAGCAGGGGGGAAAACTACGAGCAGTACTTC. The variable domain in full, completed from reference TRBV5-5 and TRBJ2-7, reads DAGVTQSPTHLIKTRGQQVTLRCSPISGHKSVSWYQQVLGQGPQFIFQYYEKEERGRGNFPDRFSARQFPNYSSELNVNALLLGDSALYLCASRGENYEQYFGPGTRLTVT.

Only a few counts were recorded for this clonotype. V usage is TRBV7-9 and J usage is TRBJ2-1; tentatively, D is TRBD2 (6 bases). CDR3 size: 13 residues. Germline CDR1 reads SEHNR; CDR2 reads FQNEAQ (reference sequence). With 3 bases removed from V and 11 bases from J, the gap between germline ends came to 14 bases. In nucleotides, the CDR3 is TGTGCCAGCAGCTTCGACCCGGGGGTGAAGCAGTTCTTC. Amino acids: CASSFDPGVKQFF.

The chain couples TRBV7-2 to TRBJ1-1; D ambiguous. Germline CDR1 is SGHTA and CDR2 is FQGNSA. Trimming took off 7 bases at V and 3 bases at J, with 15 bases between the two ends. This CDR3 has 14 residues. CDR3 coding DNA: TGTGCCAGCATCCCGACGGCTGGGTACACTGAAGCTTTCTTT. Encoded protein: CASIPTAGYTEAFF.

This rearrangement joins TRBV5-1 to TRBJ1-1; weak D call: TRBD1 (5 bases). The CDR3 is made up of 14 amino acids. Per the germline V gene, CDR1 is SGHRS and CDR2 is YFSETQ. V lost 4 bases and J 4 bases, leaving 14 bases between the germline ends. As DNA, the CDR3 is TGCGCCAGCAGCGCATCAGGGATCGGCACTGAAGCTTTCTTT. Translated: CASSASGIGTEAFF.

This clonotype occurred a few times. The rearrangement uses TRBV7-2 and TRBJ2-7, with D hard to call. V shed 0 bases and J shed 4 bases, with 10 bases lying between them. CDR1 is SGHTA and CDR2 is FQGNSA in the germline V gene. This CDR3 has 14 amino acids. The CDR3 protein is CASSLAVLAYEQYF. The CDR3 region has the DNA TGTGCCAGCAGCTTAGCGGTTCTCGCATACGAGCAGTACTTC.

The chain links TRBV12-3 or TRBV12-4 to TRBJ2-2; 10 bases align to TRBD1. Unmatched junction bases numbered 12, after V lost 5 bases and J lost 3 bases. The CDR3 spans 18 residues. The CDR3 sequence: CASSHPPGQGSDTGELFF. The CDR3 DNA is TGTGCCAGCAGTCACCCCCCGGGACAGGGGTCGGACACCGGGGAGCTGTTTTTT.

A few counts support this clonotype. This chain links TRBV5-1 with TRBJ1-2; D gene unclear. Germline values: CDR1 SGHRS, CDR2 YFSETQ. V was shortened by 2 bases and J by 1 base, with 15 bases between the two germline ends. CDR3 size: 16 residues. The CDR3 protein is CASSLEVVSGNYGYTF. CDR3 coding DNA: TGCGCCAGCAGCTTAGAAGTTGTCAGCGGTAACTATGGCTACACCTTC.

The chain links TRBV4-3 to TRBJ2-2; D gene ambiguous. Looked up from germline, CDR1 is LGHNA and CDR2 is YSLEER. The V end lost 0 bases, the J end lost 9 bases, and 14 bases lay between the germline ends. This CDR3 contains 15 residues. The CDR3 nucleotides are TGCGCCAGCAGCCAAGAAGAGGCATCCAGCCGGGAGCTGTTTTTT. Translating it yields CASSQEEASSRELFF.

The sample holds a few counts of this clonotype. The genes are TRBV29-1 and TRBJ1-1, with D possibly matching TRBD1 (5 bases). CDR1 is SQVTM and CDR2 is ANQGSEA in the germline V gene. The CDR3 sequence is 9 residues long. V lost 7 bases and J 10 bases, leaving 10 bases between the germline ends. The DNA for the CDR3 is TGCAGCGCTGGGGCACGAGCTTTCTTT. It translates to CSAGARAFF.

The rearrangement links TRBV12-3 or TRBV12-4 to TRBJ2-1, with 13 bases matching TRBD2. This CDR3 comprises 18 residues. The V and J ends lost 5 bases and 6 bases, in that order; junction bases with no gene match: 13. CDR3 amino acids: CASSPKGTSGNNFNEQFF. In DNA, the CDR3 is TGTGCCAGCAGTCCGAAAGGGACTAGCGGGAACAACTTCAATGAGCAGTTCTTC.

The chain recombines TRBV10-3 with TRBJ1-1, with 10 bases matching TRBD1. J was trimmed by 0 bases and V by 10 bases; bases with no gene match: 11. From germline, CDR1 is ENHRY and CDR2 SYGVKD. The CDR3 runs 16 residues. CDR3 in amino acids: CATLDRGKDMNTEAFF. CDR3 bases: TGTGCCACACTGGACAGGGGGAAAGACATGAACACTGAAGCTTTCTTT.

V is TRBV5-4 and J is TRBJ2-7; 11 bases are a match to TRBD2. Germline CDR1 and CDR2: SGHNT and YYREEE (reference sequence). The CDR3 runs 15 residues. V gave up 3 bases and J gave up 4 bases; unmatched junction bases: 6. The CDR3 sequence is CASSSGPSGGYEQYF. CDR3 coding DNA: TGTGCCAGCAGCTCTGGTCCTAGCGGGGGGTACGAGCAGTACTTC.

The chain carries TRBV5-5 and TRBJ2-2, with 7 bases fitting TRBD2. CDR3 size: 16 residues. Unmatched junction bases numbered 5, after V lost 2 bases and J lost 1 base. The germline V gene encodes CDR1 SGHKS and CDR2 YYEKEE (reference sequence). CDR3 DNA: TGTGCCAGCAGCTTCTTAGTAGCGGGGAACACCGGGGAGCTGTTTTTT. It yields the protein CASSFLVAGNTGELFF.

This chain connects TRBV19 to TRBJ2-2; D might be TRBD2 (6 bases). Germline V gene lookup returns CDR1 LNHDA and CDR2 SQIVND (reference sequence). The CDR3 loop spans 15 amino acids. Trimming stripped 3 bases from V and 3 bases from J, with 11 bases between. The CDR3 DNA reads TGTGCCAGTAGTATCGGAGGGAGGTACACCGGGGAGCTGTTTTTT. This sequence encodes CASSIGGRYTGELFF.

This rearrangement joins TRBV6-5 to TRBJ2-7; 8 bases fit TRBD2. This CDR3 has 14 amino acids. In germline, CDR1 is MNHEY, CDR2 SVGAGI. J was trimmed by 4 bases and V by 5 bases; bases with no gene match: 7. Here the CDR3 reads CASSVVAGLYEQYF. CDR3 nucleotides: TGTGCCAGCAGTGTGGTAGCGGGACTGTACGAGCAGTACTTC.

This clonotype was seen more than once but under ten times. CDR3 protein: CASSQGQASGRAFRYNEQFF. The CDR3 DNA reads TGTGCCAGCAGCCAAGGTCAGGCGAGCGGGAGGGCCTTTAGGTACAATGAGCAGTTCTTC. This rearrangement joins TRBV4-2 to TRBJ2-1; the match to TRBD2 covers 10 bases. V trimming: 1 base; J trimming: 4 bases; junction bases outside the gene matches: 16. From germline, CDR1 is LGHNA and CDR2 YNFKEQ. This CDR3 has 20 amino acids.

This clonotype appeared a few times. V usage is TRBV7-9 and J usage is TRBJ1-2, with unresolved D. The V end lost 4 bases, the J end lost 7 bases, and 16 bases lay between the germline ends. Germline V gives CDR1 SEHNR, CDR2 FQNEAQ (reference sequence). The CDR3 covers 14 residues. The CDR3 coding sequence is TGTGCCAGCAGCTCCCCCGGAGGGTTCGGTGGCTACACCTTC. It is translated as CASSSPGGFGGYTF.